Here is one T cell receptor (beta chain) with its context. This clone appeared once. Its antigen is still unknown. Nothing much larger sits one base from this clone, and base qualities are not available. CDR1 and CDR2 are drawn from the germline V gene: SGHTA, FQGNSA. The cysteine opens and the phenylalanine closes a CDR3 of 15 amino acids. Here the CDR3 DNA is all that survives: 45 bases in frame from base 1. V trim: 1 base; J trim: 8 bases; unmatched bases: 9. The cohort was made up of about 670 healthy bone marrow donors. Cohort members were all nominally healthy when sampled, although unrecorded immune exposures were likely present. The donor tested CMV seropositive, placing the donor among the 289 seropositive members of the cohort. A peripheral blood sample was provided by each donor, and peripheral blood mononuclear cells were used for TCR beta sequencing. Genomic DNA extraction from the blood cell samples was performed with the Qiagen DNeasy Blood Extraction Kit.

Library preparation employed the immunoSEQ multiplex PCR assay. The multiplex PCR relied on a mix of 60 forward primers for TCR Vbeta segments and 13 reverse primers for TCR Jbeta segments. Amplification of the CDR3 region of rearranged TCR beta genes was performed with a multiplex PCR assay on genomic DNA. On the Illumina HiSeq System, the amplified TCR beta libraries were sequenced as 87-base-pair reads. The authors processed their data as follows. A later analysis counted tens of millions of unique TCR beta chains across the 550 to 700 repertoires, and roughly 10 million of these chains were shared by at least two donors. To remove PCR and sequencing errors, raw reads were error-corrected and collapsed into unique sequences using a nearest-neighbor algorithm that merged closely related sequences. CDR3 sequences were aligned to IMGT reference sequences to assign V, D and J gene segments. For a sequence to be retained, at least a six-nucleotide match to both a V gene segment and a J gene segment was required. Rearrangements were called productive when the CDR3 lacked stop codons and stayed in frame with V and J; all others were non-productive. CDR3 was defined according to IMGT convention as the region running from the second conserved V-encoded cysteine to the conserved J-encoded phenylalanine. Sequences without an unambiguous match to a single V gene segment were excluded from the earlier analysis of several hundred of the donors. In an earlier analysis of some 590 of the donors, a V segment was called functional when productive rearrangements were above 56.7%, and segregating when the standard deviation between donors exceeded 5%. A statistical classification framework was developed to diagnose cytomegalovirus status using the catalog of TCR beta chain sequences. V and J gene assignment, in a later analysis, came from comparing TCR nucleotide sequences with IMGT/GENE-DB human TR gene sequences. A later analysis assigned CDR3 sequences and most-parsimonious VDJ recombination scenarios with the TCRdist pipeline. In a later analysis, every TCR beta chain was defined by the combination of its CDR3 amino acid sequence and its V-gene family, and reads without a unique V-gene family were dropped. As a way to deal with suspected cross-contamination and a sequencing artifact, a later analysis dropped 450 to 600 nucleotide sequences that were highly shared and had low generation probability. In a later analysis, a clonal expansion index for each public chain was calculated from normalized within-repertoire ranks of inferred template counts. A later analysis computed generation probabilities with a VDJ recombination model fitted to out-of-frame rearrangements, and checked the results against IGoR. In a later analysis, hypergeometric tests were used to score TCR-TCR, TCR-HLA and TCR-CMV co-occurrence, with a repertoire-size bias correction applied to TCR pairs. In a later analysis, false discovery rates were estimated by permuting HLA or CMV assignments 20 times. In a later analysis, co-occurring TCRs were grouped with DBSCAN, and TCRdist sequence similarity was added when clustering was performed within HLA-allele-positive subsets. For co-occurrence clustering, repertoires with fewer than 30,000 or more than 120,000 public chains were excluded, along with about five repertoires with anomalous nucleotide sharing. Held by TCRdb, this immuneACCESS table contains in-frame sequences only and omits some clones. Under half of the omission traces to an unresolved V gene where checked; the cause of the rest is unknown. Clone size and V and J calls were adopted from that table, with D and trimming inferred from the DNA. The sample has under 200,000 clones on record, roughly 83% of them singletons. Of the sample, approximately 0.4% is held by the ten largest clones.

These data come from a study of cytomegalovirus exposure and HLA in healthy donors (dated by TCRdb to about 2017). Regarding the study in general: According to an earlier analysis of around 600 of the donors, 150 million to 200 million T cells yielded roughly 100 million unique TCR beta sequences and 276 Gb of sequence data. The study profiled the T cell repertoires of about 720 subjects by immunosequencing and related them to cytomegalovirus serostatus. High-throughput TCR immunosequencing, statistical association of individual TCRs with disease status, and machine learning were combined to predict cytomegalovirus infection status. Every repertoire in the discovery cohort had been generated on one and the same sequencing platform. A separate validation cohort of roughly 110 different subjects was used in addition to the 666-subject first cohort. To study patterns of TCR occurrence, a later analysis re-analyzed previously published TCR beta repertoires from 600 to 750 donors and added high-resolution HLA genotyping. Around 330 gigabases of sequencing data and around 80 million unique TCR sequences made up an early release that covered 500 to 700 HLA-typed donors. The study aimed to test whether signatures of past pathogen exposure could be identified by cataloging public T cell receptors. The number of donors typed differed by locus, with roughly 620-630 for A, B, C, DRB1 and DQB1, around 500 for DQA1, over 600 for DPA1, and over 400 for DPB1. Among 398 genotyped donors of the cohort, an average of approximately 240,000 unique TCR beta nucleotide sequences were sequenced per donor, approximately 20% of them non-productive. Rather than using new phenotypic data, the later analysis identified candidate immune exposures from TCR beta sequences and from how often those sequences occurred across donors. An earlier analysis of some 600 of the donors applied high-throughput TCR beta sequencing to assess whether each TCR beta V gene segment acted as functional or pseudogenic. Donor age, sex, ethnicity and CMV serostatus were compiled alongside the repertoire data. Of the roughly 400 genotyped donors, 81% fell in the genetic ancestry cluster associated with self-reported Caucasian donors. Four to six DR-DQ haplotypes were handled as single units for association and clustering because linkage in the cohort was strong. Genome-wide SNP genotypes for about 65% of the 666 donors were used in a later genetic analysis, which treated that subset as a discovery cohort. Both class I and class II loci were covered by HLA typing, at four-digit resolution.

Beyond this particular receptor, the publication reports: The cohort was sequenced for TCR beta chains only, and without alpha or paired-chain data the features that could be detected were limited. Compared with the roughly 710-donor mean, donors in an Asian-associated ancestry cluster had fewer N-insertions in productive TCRs, according to a later genetic analysis. In a later analysis, several top co-occurrence clusters were reported to appear linked to parvovirus B19, influenza, CMV and Epstein-Barr virus. Immune exposure information for the cohort was limited to CMV serostatus. The sequencing pipeline was judged likely to have produced a cluster of highly shared sequence variants as a technical artifact. The authors suggested that the approach could potentially be extended to other disease states and immunological phenotypes. A further reported finding was that TCR beta sequences accurately predicted the HLA-A and HLA-B alleles for most subjects in the first cohort. Because counts were too low, seventeen rarely observed V segments, including chromosome 9 orphons, were excluded from the earlier analysis of 587 of the donors. An earlier analysis of some 590 of the donors showed that most TCR beta V segments appeared in productive rearrangements either about 90% or about 30% of the time, which broadly matched IMGT annotations. The study gave a list of about 150 TCR beta chains associated with cytomegalovirus. Most CMV-associated TCR beta chains appeared to be HLA-restricted in a later analysis, and the HLA associations seemed to be driven largely by CMV exposure. Strong co-occurrence of HLA alleles, especially DR and DQ, made assigning TCR associations to individual alleles difficult. Correlated functional status among segregating V segments might reflect linkage disequilibrium, but an unknown experimental factor could not be ruled out. In both the original and validation cohorts, the classifier was reported to diagnose cytomegalovirus status with high specificity and sensitivity. In a later analysis, TCR association rates were found to vary across HLA loci, with the most associated TCRs seen for DRB1 alleles and the fewest for HLA-C alleles. A few of the identified cytomegalovirus-associated TCR beta chains were confirmed in vitro to be specific for cytomegalovirus antigens. The 87-base-pair reads could not distinguish some IMGT-functional V segments, including TRBV6-2 and TRBV6-3, so those segments were excluded. Most TCR sequences were observed very rarely across donors, whereas some public TCRs were present in many individuals. In a later analysis, HLA-associated TCR beta chains were found to be more clonally expanded and to have lower generation probabilities than equally common non-associated chains. HLA typing was unavailable for some donors at each locus, so association tests used only the typed subset. Specific HLA alleles were associated with some 15,000 TCR beta sequences at a false discovery rate of 0.05 in a later analysis. In a later genetic analysis, a missense DCLRE1C variant was associated with V-gene and J-gene trimming of TCR beta chains, and the association was replicated in an independent cohort. Sequencing depth was assumed to be roughly uniform across donors in the presence/absence analyses, though that assumption may not hold.

Material: PBMCs. This sequence uses TRBV7-2 and TRBJ1-2, and 8 junction bases match TRBD1. This TCR was recovered from a male donor in good health and CMV-seropositive. The CDR3 reads as follows: CASSLEGRDRTGYTF. The nucleotide sequence reads as follows: TGTGCCAGCAGCTTAGAGGGTCGGGACAGGACGGGCTACACCTTC. Here the CDR3 is joined to the reference TRBV7-2 and TRBJ1-2 genes, and the full variable domain is: GAGVSQSPSNKVTEKGKDVELRCDPISGHTALYWYRQSLGQGLEFLIYFQGNSAPDKSGLPSDRFSAERTGGSVSTLTIQRTQQEDSAVYLCASSLEGRDRTGYTFGSGTRLTVV.